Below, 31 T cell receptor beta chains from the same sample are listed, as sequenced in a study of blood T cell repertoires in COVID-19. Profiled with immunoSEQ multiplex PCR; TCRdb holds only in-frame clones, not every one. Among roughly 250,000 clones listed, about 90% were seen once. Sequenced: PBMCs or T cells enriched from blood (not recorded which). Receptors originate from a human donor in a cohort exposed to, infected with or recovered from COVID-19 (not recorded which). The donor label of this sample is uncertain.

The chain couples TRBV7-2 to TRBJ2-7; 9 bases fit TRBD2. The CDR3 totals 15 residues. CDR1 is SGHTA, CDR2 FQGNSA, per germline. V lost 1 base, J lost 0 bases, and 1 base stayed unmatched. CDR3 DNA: TGTGCCAGCAGCTTAGTTAGCGGGGGCTCCTACGAGCAGTACTTC. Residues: CASSLVSGGSYEQYF.

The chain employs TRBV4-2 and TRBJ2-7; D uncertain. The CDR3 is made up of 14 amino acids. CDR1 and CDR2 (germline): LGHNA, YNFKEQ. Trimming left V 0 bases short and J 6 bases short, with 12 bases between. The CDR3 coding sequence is TGTGCCAGCAGCCAAGAGAGAGGCAACGGCGAGCAGTACTTC. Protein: CASSQERGNGEQYF.

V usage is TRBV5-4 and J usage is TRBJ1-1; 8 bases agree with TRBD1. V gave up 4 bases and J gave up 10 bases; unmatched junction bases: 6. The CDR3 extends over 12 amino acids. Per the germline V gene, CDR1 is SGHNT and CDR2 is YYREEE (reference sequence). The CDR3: CASSVPGQVAFF. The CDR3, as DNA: TGTGCCAGCAGCGTCCCGGGACAGGTAGCTTTCTTT. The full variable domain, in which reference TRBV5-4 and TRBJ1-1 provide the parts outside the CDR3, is ETGVTQSPTHLIKTRGQQVTLRCSSQSGHNTVSWYQQALGQGPQFIFQYYREEENGRGNFPPRFSGLQFPNYSSELNVNALELDDSALYLCASSVPGQVAFFGQGTRLTVV.

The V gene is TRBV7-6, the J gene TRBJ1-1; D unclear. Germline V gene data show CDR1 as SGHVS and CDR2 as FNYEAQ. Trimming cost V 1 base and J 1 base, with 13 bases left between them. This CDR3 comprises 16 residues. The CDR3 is CASSLGRDHPNTEAFF. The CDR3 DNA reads TGTGCCAGCAGCTTAGGGAGAGATCATCCGAACACTGAAGCTTTCTTT.

The CDR3 protein is CASGLATFTDREYGYTF. The CDR3 DNA is TGTGCTAGTGGTTTGGCTACTTTCACGGACAGGGAATATGGCTACACCTTC. This chain connects TRBV12-5 to TRBJ1-2; 8 bases are shared with TRBD1. Germline CDR1 LGHNT, CDR2 FRNRAP. The ends lost 1 base at V and 5 bases at J; junction bases unmatched: 12. The CDR3 is 17 amino acids.

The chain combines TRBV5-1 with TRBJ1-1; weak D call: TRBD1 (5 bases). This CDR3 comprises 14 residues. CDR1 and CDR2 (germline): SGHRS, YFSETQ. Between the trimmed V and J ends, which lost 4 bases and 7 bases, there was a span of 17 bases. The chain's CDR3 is CASSLPTGIGEAFF. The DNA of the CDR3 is TGCGCCAGCAGCCTGCCCACAGGTATAGGTGAAGCTTTCTTT.

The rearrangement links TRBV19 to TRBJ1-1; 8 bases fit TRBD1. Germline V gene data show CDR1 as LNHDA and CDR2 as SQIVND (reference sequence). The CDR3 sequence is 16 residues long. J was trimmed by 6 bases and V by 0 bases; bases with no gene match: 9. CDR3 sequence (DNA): TGTGCCAGTAGTATAGATCTCGGGCAGGGGGCGGCTGAAGCTTTCTTT. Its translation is CASSIDLGQGAAEAFF.

The CDR3 DNA reads as TGCGCCAGCAGCACTGACAGGAAGTATGGCTACACCTTC. It encodes CASSTDRKYGYTF. V is TRBV5-1 and J is TRBJ1-2, with D perhaps matching TRBD1 (6 bases). The ends were cut back, 4 bases at V and 5 bases at J, with 12 bases in the middle. The CDR3 length is 13 residues. Germline CDR1 SGHRS, CDR2 YFSETQ.

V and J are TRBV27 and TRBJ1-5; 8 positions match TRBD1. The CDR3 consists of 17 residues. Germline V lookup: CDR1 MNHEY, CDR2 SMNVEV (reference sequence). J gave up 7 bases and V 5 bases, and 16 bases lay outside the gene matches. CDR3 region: CASSTVRDRGPRQPQHF. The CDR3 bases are TGTGCCAGCAGTACGGTTCGAGACAGGGGCCCCAGACAGCCCCAGCATTTT.

The CDR3 region has the DNA TGTGCCAGCAGCCGGGACAGGGGAGCACCCCAGCATTTT. Its protein is CASSRDRGAPQHF. J is TRBJ1-5 and V is TRBV7-8; 10 bases line up with TRBD1. With V trimmed by 5 bases and J by 10 bases, 5 bases remained unmatched. Germline V gene data show CDR1 as SGHVS and CDR2 as FQNEAQ. The CDR3 extends over 13 amino acids.

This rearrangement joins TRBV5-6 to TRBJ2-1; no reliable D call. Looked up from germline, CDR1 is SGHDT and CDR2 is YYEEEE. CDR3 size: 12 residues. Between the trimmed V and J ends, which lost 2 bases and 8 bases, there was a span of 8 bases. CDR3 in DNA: TGTGCCAGCAGCTTATCCTTCTATGAGCAGTTCTTC. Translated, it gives CASSLSFYEQFF.

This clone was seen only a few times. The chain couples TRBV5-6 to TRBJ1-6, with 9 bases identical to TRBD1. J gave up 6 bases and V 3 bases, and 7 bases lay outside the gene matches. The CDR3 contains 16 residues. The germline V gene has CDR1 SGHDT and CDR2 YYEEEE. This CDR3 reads CASSWGQGLSNSPLHF. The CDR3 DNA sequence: TGTGCCAGCAGCTGGGGACAGGGTCTCTCTAATTCACCCCTCCACTTT.

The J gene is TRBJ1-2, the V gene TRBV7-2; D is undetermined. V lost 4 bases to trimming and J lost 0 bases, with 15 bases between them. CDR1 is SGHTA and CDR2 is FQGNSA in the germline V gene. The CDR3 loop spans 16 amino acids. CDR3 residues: CASSSPGSRANYGYTF. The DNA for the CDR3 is TGTGCCAGCAGCTCGCCGGGGTCCCGAGCTAACTATGGCTACACCTTC.

CDR3 in amino acids: CASSPSLSGSQETQYF. DNA of the CDR3: TGTGCCAGCAGTCCATCCCTTAGCGGGTCCCAAGAGACCCAGTACTTC. This chain uses TRBV7-2 with TRBJ2-5; TRBD2 agrees at 7 bases. Germline V gene data show CDR1 as SGHTA and CDR2 as FQGNSA. The V segment lost 6 bases and the J segment 1 base; nucleotides outside the gene matches: 11. This CDR3 spans 16 amino acids.

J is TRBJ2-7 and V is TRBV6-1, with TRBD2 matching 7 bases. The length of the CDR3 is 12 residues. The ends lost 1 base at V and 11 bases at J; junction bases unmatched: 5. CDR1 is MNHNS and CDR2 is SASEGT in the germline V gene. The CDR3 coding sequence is TGTGCCAGCAGTGAAGTGGGGGGGGATGAGTACTTC. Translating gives CASSEVGGDEYF.

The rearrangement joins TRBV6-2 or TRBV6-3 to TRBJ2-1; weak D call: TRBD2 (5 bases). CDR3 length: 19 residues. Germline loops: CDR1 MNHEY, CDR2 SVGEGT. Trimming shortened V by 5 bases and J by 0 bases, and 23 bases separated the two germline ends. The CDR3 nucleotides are TGTGCCAGCAGTCGCCGGACTGGGCTGAGGGCTAGCTCCTACAATGAGCAGTTCTTC. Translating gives CASSRRTGLRASSYNEQFF.

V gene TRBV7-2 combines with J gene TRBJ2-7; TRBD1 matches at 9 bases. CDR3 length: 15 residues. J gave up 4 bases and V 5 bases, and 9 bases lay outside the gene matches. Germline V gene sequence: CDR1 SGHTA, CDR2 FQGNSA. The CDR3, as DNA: TGTGCCAGCAGCCGTTTACAGGGGGCAGGATACGAGCAGTACTTC. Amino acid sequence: CASSRLQGAGYEQYF.

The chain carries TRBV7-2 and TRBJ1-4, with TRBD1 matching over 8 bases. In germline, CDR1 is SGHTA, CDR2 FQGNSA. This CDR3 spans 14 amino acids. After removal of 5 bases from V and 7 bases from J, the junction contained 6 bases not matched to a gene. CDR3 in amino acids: CASSPDRGSEKLFF. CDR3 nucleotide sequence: TGTGCCAGCAGCCCCGACAGGGGAAGTGAAAAACTGTTTTTT.

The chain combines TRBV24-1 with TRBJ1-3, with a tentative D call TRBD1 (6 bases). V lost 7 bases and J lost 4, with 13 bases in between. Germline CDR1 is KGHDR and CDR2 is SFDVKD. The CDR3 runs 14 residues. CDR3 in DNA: TGTGCCACCAGACACAGGGAATGGGGAAACACCATATATTTT. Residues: CATRHREWGNTIYF.

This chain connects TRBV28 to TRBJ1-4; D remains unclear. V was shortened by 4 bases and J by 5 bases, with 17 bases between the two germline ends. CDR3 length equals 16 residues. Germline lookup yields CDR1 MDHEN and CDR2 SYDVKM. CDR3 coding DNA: TGTGCCAGCAGTTCCCCCCAGTTAGGAGGGAATGAAAAACTGTTTTTT. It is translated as CASSSPQLGGNEKLFF.

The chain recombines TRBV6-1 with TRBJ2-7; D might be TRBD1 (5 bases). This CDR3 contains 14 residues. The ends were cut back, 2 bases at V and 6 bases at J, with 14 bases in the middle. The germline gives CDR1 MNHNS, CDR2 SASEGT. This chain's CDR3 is CASSEQGRDGEQYF. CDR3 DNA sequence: TGTGCCAGCAGTGAACAAGGCAGGGATGGCGAGCAGTACTTC.

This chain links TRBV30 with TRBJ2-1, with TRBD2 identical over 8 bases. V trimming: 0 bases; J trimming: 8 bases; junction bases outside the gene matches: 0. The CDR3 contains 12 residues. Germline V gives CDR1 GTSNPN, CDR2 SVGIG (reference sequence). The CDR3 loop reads CAWSVLADEQFF. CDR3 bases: TGTGCCTGGAGTGTACTAGCGGATGAGCAGTTCTTC.

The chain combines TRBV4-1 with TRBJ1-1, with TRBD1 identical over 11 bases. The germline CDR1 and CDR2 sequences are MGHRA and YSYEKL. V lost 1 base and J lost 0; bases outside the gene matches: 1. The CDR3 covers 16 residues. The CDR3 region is CASSQGTGGLNTEAFF. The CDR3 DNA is TGCGCCAGCAGCCAAGGGACAGGGGGCCTGAACACTGAAGCTTTCTTT.

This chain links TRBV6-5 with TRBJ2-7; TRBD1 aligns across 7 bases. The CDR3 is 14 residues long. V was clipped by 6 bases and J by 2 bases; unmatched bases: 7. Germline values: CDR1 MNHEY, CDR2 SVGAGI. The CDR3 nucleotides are TGTGCCAGCAGCAGGCTCGGGACAGCCTACGAGCAGTACTTC. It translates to CASSRLGTAYEQYF.

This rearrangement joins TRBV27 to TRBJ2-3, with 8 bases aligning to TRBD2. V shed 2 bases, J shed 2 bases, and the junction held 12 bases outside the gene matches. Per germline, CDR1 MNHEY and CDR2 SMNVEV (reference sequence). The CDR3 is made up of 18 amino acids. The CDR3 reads CASSLRDAGGAYTDTQYF. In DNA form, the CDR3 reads TGTGCCAGCAGTTTACGCGACGCGGGGGGCGCTTACACAGATACGCAGTATTTT.

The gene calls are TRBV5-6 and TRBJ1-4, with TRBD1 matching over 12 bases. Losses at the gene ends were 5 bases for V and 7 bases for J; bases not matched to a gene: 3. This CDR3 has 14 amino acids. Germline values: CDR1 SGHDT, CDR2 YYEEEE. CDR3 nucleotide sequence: TGTGCCAGCAGTTCGGGACAGGGGGCTGAAAAACTGTTTTTT. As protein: CASSSGQGAEKLFF.

CDR3 DNA sequence: TGTGCCAGCAGCTTAGATCACACAGATACGCAGTATTTT. Translation: CASSLDHTDTQYF. V and J are TRBV11-2 and TRBJ2-3; D gene unclear. Germline V lookup: CDR1 SGHAT, CDR2 FQNNGV. V gave up 0 bases and J gave up 2 bases, with 3 bases separating them. The CDR3 covers 13 residues.

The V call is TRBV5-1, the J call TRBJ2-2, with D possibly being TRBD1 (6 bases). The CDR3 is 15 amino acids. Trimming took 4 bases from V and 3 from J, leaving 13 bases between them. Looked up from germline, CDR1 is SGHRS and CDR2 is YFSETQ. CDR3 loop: CASSLTHRDTGELFF. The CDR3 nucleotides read TGCGCCAGCAGCCTGACCCACAGGGACACCGGGGAGCTGTTTTTT.

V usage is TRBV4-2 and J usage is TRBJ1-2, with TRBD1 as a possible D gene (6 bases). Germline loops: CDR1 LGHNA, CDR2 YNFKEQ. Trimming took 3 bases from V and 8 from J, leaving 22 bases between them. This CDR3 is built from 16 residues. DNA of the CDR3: TGTGCCAGCAGCCACCACCCGCCCGGAGGAGACAGGGGCTACACCTTC. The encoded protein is CASSHHPPGGDRGYTF.

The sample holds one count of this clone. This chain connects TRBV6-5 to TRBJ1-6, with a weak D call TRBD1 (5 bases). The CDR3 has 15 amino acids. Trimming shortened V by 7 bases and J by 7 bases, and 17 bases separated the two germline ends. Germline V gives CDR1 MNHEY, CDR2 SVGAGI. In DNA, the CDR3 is TGTGCCAGCAAATTACAGGCTGCACTAAATTCACCCCTCCACTTT. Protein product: CASKLQAALNSPLHF.

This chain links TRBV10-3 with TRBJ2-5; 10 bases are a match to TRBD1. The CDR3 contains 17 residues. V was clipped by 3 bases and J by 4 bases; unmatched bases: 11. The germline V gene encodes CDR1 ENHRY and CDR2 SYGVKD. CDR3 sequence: CAISDLLGQGPPETQYF. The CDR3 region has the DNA TGTGCCATCAGTGATCTTTTGGGACAGGGGCCCCCAGAGACCCAGTACTTC.